A selection of T cell receptor beta chains follows, all from one sample in a study of cytomegalovirus exposure and HLA in healthy donors. Libraries were prepared by immunoSEQ multiplex PCR; TCRdb keeps only in-frame clonotypes and omits some of them. The repertoire table contains some 140,000 clones. Input material: PBMCs. Every receptor here comes from a woman between 40 and 50 years old in good health and CMV-seronegative. Each CDR3 is given with its conserved first and last residue. Each record gives: J gene, V gene, CDR3 protein.

>TRBJ1-2|TRBV19
CASSLNRDTNYGYTF
>TRBJ1-1|TRBV27
CASSLTNGLLNTEAFF
>TRBJ2-2|TRBV5-4
CASSLGLAGANTGELFF
>TRBJ1-2|TRBV19
CASSIVGDLYGYTF
>TRBJ2-3|TRBV7-6
CASSSPGGLTDTQYF
>-|TRBV19
CASSARGQINYEQYF
>TRBJ2-7|TRBV7-2
CASSLAASGGASSYEQYF
>TRBJ2-3|TRBV5-1
CASSPDPGLRDTQYF
>TRBJ1-1|TRBV6-6
CASSPPRTGGTEAFF
>TRBJ2-3|TRBV7-9
CASSRLTSSTDTQYF
>TRBJ1-5|TRBV2
CASTTGTGGQPQHF
>TRBJ1-1|TRBV29-1
CSVVIRGPNTEAFF
>TRBJ1-2|TRBV10-3
CAISAGTQPTYGYTF
>TRBJ2-4|TRBV19
CASGRQGSKNIQYF
>TRBJ1-1|TRBV11-2
CASSLGSTATGWTFF
>TRBJ2-3|TRBV19
CASSLDQRTDTQYF
>TRBJ2-3|TRBV29-1
CSVAGGSSTDTQYF
>TRBJ2-1|TRBV11-2
CASSLIAGVYNEQFF
>TRBJ1-4|TRBV9
CASSGAGGPNEKLFF
>TRBJ1-2|TRBV11-2
CASSLGAGGYYGYTF
>TRBJ2-5|TRBV11-2
CASSLGTGSPRGQETQYF
>TRBJ2-7|TRBV19
CASSSTPTGIYEQYF
>TRBJ1-2|TRBV4-3
CASSQGRLDSNYGYTF
>TRBJ1-2|TRBV4-3
CASSQAKAEYGYTF
>TRBJ1-2|TRBV6-5
CASSRQGALTF
>TRBJ2-1|TRBV9
CASSGQGTGGAFYNEQFF
>TRBJ1-3|TRBV5-1
CASSLGQTYSGNTIYF
>TRBJ1-6|TRBV10-2
CASSESSYSPLHF
>TRBJ1-2|TRBV5-1
CASSLGDRGGYTF
>TRBJ1-2|TRBV7-2
CASSQGQGHGYTF
>-|TRBV28
CASRVGTSGYEQYF
>TRBJ1-5|TRBV4-3
CASSQDRGQPQHF
>TRBJ2-3|TRBV19
CASSIKGVGAPGISTDTQYF
>TRBJ2-3|TRBV11-1
CASSFGSVGTDTQYF
>TRBJ2-7|TRBV5-1
CASSSDGSSYEQYF
>TRBJ1-5|TRBV6-1
CASSGTRYSNQPQHF
>TRBJ2-3|TRBV6-1
CASRGTYSTDTQYF
>TRBJ1-1|TRBV27
CASSTEGGSTEAFF
>TRBJ1-1|TRBV7-2
CASSYEGSNTEAFF
>TRBJ2-7|TRBV7-2
CASSSPTSGGAFSHEQYF
>TRBJ2-2|TRBV10-3
CAISEFGQNTGELFF
>TRBJ2-2|TRBV5-1
CASSLRELAGGPGELFF
>TRBJ1-6|TRBV4-2
CASSHIDRASPLHF
>TRBJ2-7|TRBV18
CASSPQIGVAGTLSSYEQYF
>TRBJ2-7|TRBV21-1
CASSRQGFRYEQYF
>TRBJ2-5|TRBV5-1
CASSPALAGGLETVYF
>TRBJ2-5|TRBV18
CASSVGGGETQYF
>TRBJ1-2|TRBV4-2
CASSQDLRDGYTF
>TRBJ2-5|TRBV5-4
CASSSGLAGDLQETQYF
>TRBJ1-2|TRBV5-6
CASSLVADYGYTF
>TRBJ2-7|TRBV28
CASSLGGYEQYF
>TRBJ1-5|TRBV28
CASSLYGTGNSWNQPQHF
>TRBJ2-3|TRBV5-1
CASSFGQGFADTQYF
>TRBJ2-5|TRBV19
CASSERGGGETQYF
>TRBJ2-7|TRBV7-7
CASSLDRGGNEQYF
>TRBJ2-3|TRBV19
CASSPRSGGADTQYF
>TRBJ1-2|TRBV7-2
CASSLGQGAQMGGYTF